Sequencing of this T cell receptor beta chain was carried out in a study of PD-1 blockade in mismatch repair-deficient tumors. Study as a whole: All were previously treated, progressing patients with around 12 mismatch repair-deficient cancer types.

PCR or immunohistochemistry showed mismatch repair deficiency in every enrolled patient. Produced via immunoSEQ multiplex PCR; TCRdb's table is partial and in-frame only. The repertoire holds 40,000 to 60,000 clones, around four fifths seen once, with more than 2.5% in the top ten. Material: peripheral blood, obtained 4 weeks after starting pembrolizumab. The TCR comes from an adult with mismatch repair-deficient cancer.

The DNA for the CDR3 is TGTGCCAGCAGCATGACAGGGGGCGCAGCTTTCTTT. Its translation: CASSMTGGAAFF. This chain joins TRBV7-2 and TRBJ1-1; the match to TRBD1 covers 10 bases. This CDR3 contains 12 residues. V shed 5 bases and J 10 bases; nucleotides not matched to a gene: 4. Germline V gene lookup returns CDR1 SGHTA and CDR2 FQGNSA.